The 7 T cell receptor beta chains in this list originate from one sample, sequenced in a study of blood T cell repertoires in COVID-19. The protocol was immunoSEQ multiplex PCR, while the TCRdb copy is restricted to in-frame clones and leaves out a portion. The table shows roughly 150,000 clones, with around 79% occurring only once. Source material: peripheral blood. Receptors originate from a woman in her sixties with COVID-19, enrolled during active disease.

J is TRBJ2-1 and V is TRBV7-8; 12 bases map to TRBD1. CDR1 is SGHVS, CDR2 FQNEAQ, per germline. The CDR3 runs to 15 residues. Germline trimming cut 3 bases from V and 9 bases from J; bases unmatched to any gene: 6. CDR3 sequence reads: CASSLAGTGGSEQFF. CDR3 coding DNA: TGTGCCAGCAGCTTGGCCGGGACAGGGGGCAGTGAGCAGTTCTTC.

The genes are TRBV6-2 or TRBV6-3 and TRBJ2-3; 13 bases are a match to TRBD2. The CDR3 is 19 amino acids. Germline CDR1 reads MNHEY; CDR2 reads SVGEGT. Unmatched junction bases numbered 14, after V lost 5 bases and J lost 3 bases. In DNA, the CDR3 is TGTGCCAGCAGTCAATCTTCGGGACTAGCGGGGTGGTGGACAGATACGCAGTATTTT. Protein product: CASSQSSGLAGWWTDTQYF.

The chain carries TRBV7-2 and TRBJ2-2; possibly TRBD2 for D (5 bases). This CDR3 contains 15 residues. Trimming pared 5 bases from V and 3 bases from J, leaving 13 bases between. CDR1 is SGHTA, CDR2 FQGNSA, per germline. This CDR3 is CASSPGLLDTGELFF. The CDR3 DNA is TGTGCCAGCAGCCCAGGACTCCTCGACACCGGGGAGCTGTTTTTT.

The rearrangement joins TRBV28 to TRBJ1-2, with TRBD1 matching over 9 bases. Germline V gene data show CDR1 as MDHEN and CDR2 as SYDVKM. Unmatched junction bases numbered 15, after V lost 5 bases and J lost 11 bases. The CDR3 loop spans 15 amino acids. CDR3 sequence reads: CASSPITRDREVYTF. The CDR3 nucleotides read TGTGCCAGCAGTCCCATAACCCGGGACAGGGAGGTTTACACCTTC.

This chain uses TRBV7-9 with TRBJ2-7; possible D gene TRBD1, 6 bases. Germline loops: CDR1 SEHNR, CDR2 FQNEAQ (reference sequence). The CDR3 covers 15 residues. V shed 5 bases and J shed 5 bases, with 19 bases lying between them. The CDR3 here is CASSPLGDGTHEQYF. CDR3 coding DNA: TGTGCCAGCAGCCCCCTGGGGGACGGGACACACGAGCAGTACTTC.

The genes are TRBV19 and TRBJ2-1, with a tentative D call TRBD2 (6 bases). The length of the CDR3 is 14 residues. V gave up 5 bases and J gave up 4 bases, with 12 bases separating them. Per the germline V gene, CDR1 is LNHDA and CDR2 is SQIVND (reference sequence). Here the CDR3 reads CASSPSSVYNEQFF. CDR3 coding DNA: TGTGCCAGTAGTCCCTCTAGCGTATACAATGAGCAGTTCTTC.

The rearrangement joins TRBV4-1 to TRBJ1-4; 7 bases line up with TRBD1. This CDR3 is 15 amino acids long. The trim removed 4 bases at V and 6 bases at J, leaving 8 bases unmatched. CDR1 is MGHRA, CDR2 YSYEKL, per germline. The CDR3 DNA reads TGCGCCAGCAGCCCGGGAGAGGGGGCAGATGAAAAACTGTTTTTT. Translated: CASSPGEGADEKLFF.